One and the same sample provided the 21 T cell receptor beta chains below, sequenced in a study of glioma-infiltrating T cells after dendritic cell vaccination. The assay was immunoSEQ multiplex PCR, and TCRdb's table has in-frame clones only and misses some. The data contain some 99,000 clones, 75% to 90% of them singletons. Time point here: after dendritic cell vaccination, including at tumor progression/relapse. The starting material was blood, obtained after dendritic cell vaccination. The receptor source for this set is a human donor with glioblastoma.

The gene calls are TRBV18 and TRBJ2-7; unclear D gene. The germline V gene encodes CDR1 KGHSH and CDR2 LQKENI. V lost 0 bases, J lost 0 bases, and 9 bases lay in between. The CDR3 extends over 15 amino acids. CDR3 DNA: TGTGCCAGCTCACCACCATCGCGGAGCTCCTACGAGCAGTACTTC. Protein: CASSPPSRSSYEQYF.

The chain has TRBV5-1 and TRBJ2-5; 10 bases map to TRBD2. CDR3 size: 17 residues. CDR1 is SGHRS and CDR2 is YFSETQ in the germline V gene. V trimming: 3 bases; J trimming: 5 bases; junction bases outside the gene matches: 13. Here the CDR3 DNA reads TGCGCCAGCAGCTCCAGTTGGCAGCGGGGGGGCCACGAGACCCAGTACTTC. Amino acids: CASSSSWQRGGHETQYF.

The CDR3 sequence is CASSYSGGSGANVLTF. The CDR3 DNA follows: TGTGCCAGCAGTTACTCGGGGGGCTCTGGGGCCAACGTCCTGACTTTC. The chain recombines TRBV6-6 with TRBJ2-6; tentatively, D is TRBD2 (6 bases). Germline assignment: CDR1 MNHNY and CDR2 SVGAGI (reference sequence). The V end lost 0 bases, the J end lost 0 bases, and 6 bases lay between the germline ends. The CDR3 covers 16 residues.

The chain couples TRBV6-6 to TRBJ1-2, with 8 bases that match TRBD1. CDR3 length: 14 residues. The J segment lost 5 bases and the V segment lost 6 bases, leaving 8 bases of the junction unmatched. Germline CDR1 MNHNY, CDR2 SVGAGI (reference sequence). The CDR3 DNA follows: TGTGCCAGCAGGGACAAGACAGGGGCTTATGGCTACACCTTC. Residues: CASRDKTGAYGYTF.

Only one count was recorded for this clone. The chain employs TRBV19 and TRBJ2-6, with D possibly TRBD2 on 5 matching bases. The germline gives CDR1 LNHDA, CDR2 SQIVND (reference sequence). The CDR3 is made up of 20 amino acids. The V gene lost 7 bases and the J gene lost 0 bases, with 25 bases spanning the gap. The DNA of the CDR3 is TGTGCCAGTACTGGCGGCGGAGAGGGCGAATCACTCTCTGGGGCCAACGTCCTGACTTTC. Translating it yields CASTGGGEGESLSGANVLTF.

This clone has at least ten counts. The CDR3 nucleotides read TGTGCCAGCAGGACCTTCGGGAATGAGCAGTTCTTC. As protein: CASRTFGNEQFF. The gene calls are TRBV2 and TRBJ2-1; D ambiguous. Germline CDR1 SNHLY, CDR2 FYNNEI. Trimming pared 6 bases from V and 7 bases from J, leaving 10 bases between. The CDR3 is 12 residues long.

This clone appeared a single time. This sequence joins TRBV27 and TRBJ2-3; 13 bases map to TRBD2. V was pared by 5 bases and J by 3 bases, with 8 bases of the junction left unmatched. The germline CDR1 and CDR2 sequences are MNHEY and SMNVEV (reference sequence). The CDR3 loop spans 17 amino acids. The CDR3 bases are TGTGCCAGCAGTCCCACTAGCGGGGGGGCGCCGACAGATACGCAGTATTTT. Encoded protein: CASSPTSGGAPTDTQYF.

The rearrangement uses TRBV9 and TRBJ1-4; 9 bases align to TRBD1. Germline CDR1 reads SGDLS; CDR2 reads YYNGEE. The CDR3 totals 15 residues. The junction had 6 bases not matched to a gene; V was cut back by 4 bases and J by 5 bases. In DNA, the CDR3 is TGTGCCAGCAGCCGGGGGACAGGGAAGAATGAAAAACTGTTTTTT. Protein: CASSRGTGKNEKLFF. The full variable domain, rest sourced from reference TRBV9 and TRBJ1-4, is DSGVTQTPKHLITATGQRVTLRCSPRSGDLSVYWYQQSLDQGLQFLIQYYNGEERAKGNILERFSAQQFPDLHSELNLSSLELGDSALYFCASSRGTGKNEKLFFGSGTQLSVL.

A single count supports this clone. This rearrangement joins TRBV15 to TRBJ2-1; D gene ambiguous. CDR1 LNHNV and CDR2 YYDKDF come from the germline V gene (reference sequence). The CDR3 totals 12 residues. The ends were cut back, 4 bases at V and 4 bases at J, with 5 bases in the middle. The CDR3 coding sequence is TGTGCCACCAGCAACGGGTACAATGAGCAGTTCTTC. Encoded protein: CATSNGYNEQFF.

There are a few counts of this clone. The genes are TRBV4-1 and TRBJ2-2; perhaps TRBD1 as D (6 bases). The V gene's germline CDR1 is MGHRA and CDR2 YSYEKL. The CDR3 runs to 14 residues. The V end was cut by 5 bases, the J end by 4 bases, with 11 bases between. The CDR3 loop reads CASSTHRATGELFF. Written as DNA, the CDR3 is TGCGCCAGCAGCACCCACAGGGCCACCGGGGAGCTGTTTTTT.

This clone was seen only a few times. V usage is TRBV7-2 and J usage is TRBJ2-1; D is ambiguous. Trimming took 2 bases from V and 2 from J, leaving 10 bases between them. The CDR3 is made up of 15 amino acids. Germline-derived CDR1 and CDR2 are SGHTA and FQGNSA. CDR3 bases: TGTGCCAGCAGCTTAATCGCGGTCCCCTACAATGAGCAGTTCTTC. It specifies CASSLIAVPYNEQFF.

The CDR3, as DNA: TGTGCCTGGGACAGGGAGAAAAATCAGCCCCAGCATTTT. Protein: CAWDREKNQPQHF. V gene TRBV30 combines with J gene TRBJ1-5; 7 bases match TRBD1. Germline V gene lookup returns CDR1 GTSNPN and CDR2 SVGIG (reference sequence). The V and J ends lost 5 bases and 4 bases, in that order; junction bases with no gene match: 5. This CDR3 contains 13 residues.

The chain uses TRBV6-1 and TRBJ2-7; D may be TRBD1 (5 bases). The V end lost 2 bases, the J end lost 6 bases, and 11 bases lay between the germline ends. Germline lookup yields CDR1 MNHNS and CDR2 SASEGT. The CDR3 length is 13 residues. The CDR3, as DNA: TGTGCCAGCAGTGAACAGGGCGTTGGCGAGCAGTACTTC. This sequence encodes CASSEQGVGEQYF.

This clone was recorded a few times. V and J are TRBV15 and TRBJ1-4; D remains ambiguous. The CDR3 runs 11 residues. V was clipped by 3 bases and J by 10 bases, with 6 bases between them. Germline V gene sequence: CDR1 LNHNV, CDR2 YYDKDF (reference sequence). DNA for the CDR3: TGTGCCACCAGCAGCAGATCAAAACTGTTTTTT. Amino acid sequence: CATSSRSKLFF.

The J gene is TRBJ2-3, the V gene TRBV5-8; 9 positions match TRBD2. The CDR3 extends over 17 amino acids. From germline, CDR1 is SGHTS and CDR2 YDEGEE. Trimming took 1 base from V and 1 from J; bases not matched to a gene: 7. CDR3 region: CASSLYGGLAGTDTQYF. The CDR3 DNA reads TGTGCCAGCAGCTTGTATGGGGGACTAGCAGGCACAGATACGCAGTATTTT.

For the CDR3, the DNA is TGTGCCAGCAGTTCCCCCGCGAAGGGGCTATCCTACGAGCAGTACTTC. This gives the protein CASSSPAKGLSYEQYF. The rearrangement uses TRBV28 and TRBJ2-7, with a weak D call TRBD1 (5 bases). Germline CDR1 MDHEN, CDR2 SYDVKM. The CDR3 has 16 residues. V dropped 4 bases and J dropped 1 base, with 17 bases sitting between them.

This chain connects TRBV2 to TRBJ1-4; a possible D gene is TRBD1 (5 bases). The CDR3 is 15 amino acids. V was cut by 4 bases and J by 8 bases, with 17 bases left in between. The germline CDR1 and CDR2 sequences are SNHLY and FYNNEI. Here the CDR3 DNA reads TGTGCCAGCAGTGGGGGCAGGGCTAAGGGAGAAAAACTGTTTTTT. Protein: CASSGGRAKGEKLFF.

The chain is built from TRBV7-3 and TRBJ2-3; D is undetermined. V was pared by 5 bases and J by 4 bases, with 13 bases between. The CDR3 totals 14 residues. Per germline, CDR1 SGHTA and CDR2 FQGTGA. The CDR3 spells CASSPLAGADTQYF. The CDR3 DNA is TGTGCCAGCAGCCCATTAGCCGGAGCAGATACGCAGTATTTT.

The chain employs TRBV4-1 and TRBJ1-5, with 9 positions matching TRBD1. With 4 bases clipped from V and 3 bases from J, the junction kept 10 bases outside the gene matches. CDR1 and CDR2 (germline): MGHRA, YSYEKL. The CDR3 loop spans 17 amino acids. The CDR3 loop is CASSPPGQGLINQPQHF. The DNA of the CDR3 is TGCGCCAGCAGCCCGCCGGGACAGGGCCTTATCAATCAGCCCCAGCATTTT.

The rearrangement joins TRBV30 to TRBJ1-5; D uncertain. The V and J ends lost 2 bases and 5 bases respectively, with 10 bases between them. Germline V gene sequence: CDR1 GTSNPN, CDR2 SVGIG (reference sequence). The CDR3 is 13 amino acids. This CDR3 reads CAWSRGPHQPQHF. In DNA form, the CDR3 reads TGTGCCTGGAGTCGCGGCCCCCATCAGCCCCAGCATTTT.

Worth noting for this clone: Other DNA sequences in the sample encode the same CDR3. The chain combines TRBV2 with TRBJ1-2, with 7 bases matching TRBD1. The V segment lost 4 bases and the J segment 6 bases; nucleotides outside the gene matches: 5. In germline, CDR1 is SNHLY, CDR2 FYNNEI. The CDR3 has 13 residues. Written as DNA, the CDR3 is TGTGCCAGCAGTGGGGACAGTGTGAATGGCTACACCTTC. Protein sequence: CASSGDSVNGYTF.